The next 8 T cell receptor beta chains were all read from a single sample in a study of molecular identifiers for immune sequencing clone quantification. TCRdb called the PCR reads again in MiXCR, with one record for every CDR3 protein. The sample has about 510,000 distinct CDR3 sequences; about a quarter are singletons. The sample was naive CD8+ T cells from blood, with Jurkat cell RNA spiked in. Documented subset: FACS-sorted CD8+CD4-CCR7+CD45RA+ naive T cells. These receptors were obtained from a human donor in good health. Some libraries in this study had Jurkat cell RNA spiked in.

The gene calls are TRBV9 and TRBJ2-1, with D uncertain. The assigned J gene may be wrong: the sequence end matches TRBJ2-7 better. This CDR3 is built from 12 residues. Germline CDR1 and CDR2: SGDLS and YYNGEE. The DNA for the CDR3 is TGTGCCAGGTTCCTAGTACATAATGAGCAGTACTTC. Its translation: CARFLVHNEQYF.

This clonotype has just one count. This may arise from a read error, as a much more abundant clone is one base away. The chain employs TRBV29-1 and TRBJ2-7; D unclear. CDR1 and CDR2 (germline): SQVTM, ANQGSEA. The V end was cut by 4 bases, the J end by 3 bases, with 13 bases between. The CDR3 spans 13 residues. The CDR3 sequence: CSVGEEWGYEQYF. CDR3 in DNA: TGCAGCGTTGGAGAGGAATGGGGCTACGAGCAGTACTTC.

This clonotype was seen a few times. The chain has TRBV20-1 and TRBJ1-4; D perhaps matches TRBD1 (6 bases). Germline V gene sequence: CDR1 DFQATT, CDR2 SNEGSKA (reference sequence). Trimming stripped 6 bases from V and 8 bases from J, with 22 bases between. The CDR3 is 15 residues long. The CDR3 DNA reads as TGCAGTGCCAGCGGACGGAACAGGGTGGGCGAAAAACTGTTTTTT. Amino acids: CSASGRNRVGEKLFF.

As regards this clonotype: A much larger clone is a single base away; this may be a read error. V usage is TRBV20-1 and J usage is TRBJ2-7; the match to TRBD1 covers 8 bases. The CDR3 contains 15 residues. The trim removed 0 bases at V and 3 bases at J, leaving 7 bases unmatched. Germline V lookup: CDR1 DFQATT, CDR2 SNEGSKA (reference sequence). The CDR3 sequence is CSARDVAGGRYEQYF. Written as DNA, the CDR3 is TGCAGTGCTAGAGATGTGGCAGGGGGCCGCTACGAGCAGTACTTC.

The rearrangement links TRBV12-3 or TRBV12-4 to TRBJ2-3, with 7 bases aligning to TRBD1. V shed 4 bases, J shed 5 bases, and the junction held 6 bases outside the gene matches. The CDR3 is 14 amino acids. The CDR3 DNA reads TGTGCCAGCAGTTCGCAGGGGGTTGGAGATACGCAGTATTTT. Amino acid sequence: CASSSQGVGDTQYF.

This clonotype was seen more than once but under ten times. The chain has TRBV20-1 and TRBJ2-7, with D tentatively TRBD2 (5 bases). This CDR3 is 13 amino acids long. Germline V gene sequence: CDR1 DFQATT, CDR2 SNEGSKA (reference sequence). The ends were cut back, 6 bases at V and 3 bases at J, with 15 bases in the middle. The CDR3 coding sequence is TGCAGTGCCAGCCCCGGAGGTAGCTACGAGCAGTACTTC. It is translated as CSASPGGSYEQYF.

V is TRBV20-1 and J is TRBJ2-3; 8 nucleotides match TRBD2. J gave up 2 bases and V 5 bases, and 21 bases lay outside the gene matches. The germline CDR1 and CDR2 sequences are DFQATT and SNEGSKA (reference sequence). This CDR3 region has 19 residues. CDR3 nucleotides: TGCAGTGCTCCACAATCTGGGGAGCGGGAGTGGGGTTTCACAGATACGCAGTATTTT. This encodes CSAPQSGEREWGFTDTQYF.

The chain links TRBV30 to TRBJ2-3, with D perhaps given as TRBD1 or TRBD2 (5 bases each). Per germline, CDR1 GTSNPN and CDR2 SVGIG (reference sequence). The V end was cut by 5 bases, the J end by 2 bases, with 14 bases between. This CDR3 is built from 14 residues. The CDR3: CAWGVGATTDTQYF. CDR3 bases: TGTGCCTGGGGGGTCGGGGCTACCACAGATACGCAGTATTTT.